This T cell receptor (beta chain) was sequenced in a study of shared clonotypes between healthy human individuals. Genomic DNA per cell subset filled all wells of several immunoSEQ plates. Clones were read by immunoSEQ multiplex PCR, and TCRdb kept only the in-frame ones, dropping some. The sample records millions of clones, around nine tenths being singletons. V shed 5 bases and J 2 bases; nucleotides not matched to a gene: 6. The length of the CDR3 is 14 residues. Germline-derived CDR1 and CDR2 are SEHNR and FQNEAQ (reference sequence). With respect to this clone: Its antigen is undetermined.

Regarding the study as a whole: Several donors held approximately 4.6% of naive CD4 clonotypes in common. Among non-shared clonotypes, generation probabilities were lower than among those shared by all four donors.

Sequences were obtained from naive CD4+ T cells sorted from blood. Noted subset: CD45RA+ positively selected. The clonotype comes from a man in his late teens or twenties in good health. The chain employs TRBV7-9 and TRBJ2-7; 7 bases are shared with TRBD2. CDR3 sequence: CASSPRLAPYEQYF. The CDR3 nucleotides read TGTGCCAGCAGCCCCAGACTAGCCCCCTACGAGCAGTACTTC.